What follows is one TCR beta chain and its context. Its specificity is not known. These data come from a study of T cell responses to AZD1222 COVID-19 vaccine. The data were produced by immunoSEQ multiplex PCR, yet TCRdb's version contains in-frame clones alone and is incomplete. Of about 110,000 clones listed, approximately 90% are singletons. Study observations and caveats: Compared with day 0, the breadth and depth of the Spike-specific TCR repertoire rose significantly after two doses of AZD1222.

Germline CDR1 reads MNHEY; CDR2 reads SVGAGI. V gave up 4 bases and J gave up 7 bases, with 17 bases separating them. The CDR3 runs 15 residues. This chain uses TRBV6-5 with TRBJ1-3, with a weak D call TRBD1 (6 bases). This specimen was peripheral blood, taken 28 days after the second AZD1222 dose. This receptor was identified in an adult who received the AZD1222 COVID-19 vaccine. CDR3 in DNA: TGTGCCAGCAGTTGGGGGGGAGGGGGAAAGAACACCATATATTTT. Its protein is CASSWGGGGKNTIYF.